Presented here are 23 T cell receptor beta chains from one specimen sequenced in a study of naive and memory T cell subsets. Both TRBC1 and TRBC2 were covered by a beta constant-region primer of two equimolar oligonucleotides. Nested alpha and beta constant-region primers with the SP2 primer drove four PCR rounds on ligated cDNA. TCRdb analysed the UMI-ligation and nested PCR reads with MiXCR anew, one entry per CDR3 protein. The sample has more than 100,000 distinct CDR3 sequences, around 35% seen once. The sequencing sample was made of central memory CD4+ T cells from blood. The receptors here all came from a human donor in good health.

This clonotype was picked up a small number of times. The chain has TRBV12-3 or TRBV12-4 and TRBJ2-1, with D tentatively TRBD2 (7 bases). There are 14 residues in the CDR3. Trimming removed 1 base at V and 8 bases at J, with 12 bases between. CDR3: CASSLGGGKDEQFF. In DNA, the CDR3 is TGTGCCAGCAGTTTAGGGGGGGGCAAGGATGAGCAGTTCTTC.

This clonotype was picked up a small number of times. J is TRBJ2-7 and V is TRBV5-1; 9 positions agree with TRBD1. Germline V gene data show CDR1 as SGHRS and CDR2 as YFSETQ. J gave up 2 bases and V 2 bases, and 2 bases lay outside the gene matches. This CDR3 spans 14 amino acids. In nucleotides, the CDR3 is TGCGCCAGCAGCTTAACAGGGGGCGCCTACGAGCAGTACTTC. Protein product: CASSLTGGAYEQYF.

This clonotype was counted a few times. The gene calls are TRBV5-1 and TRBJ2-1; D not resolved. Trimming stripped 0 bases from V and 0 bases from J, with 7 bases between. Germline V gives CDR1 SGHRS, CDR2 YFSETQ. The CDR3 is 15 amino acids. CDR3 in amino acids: CASSLAGLSYNEQFF. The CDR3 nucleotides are TGCGCCAGCAGCTTGGCTGGCCTCTCCTACAATGAGCAGTTCTTC.

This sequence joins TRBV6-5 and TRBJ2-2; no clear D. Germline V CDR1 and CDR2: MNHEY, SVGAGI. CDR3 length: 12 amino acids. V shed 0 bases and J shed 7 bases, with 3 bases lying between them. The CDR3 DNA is TGTGCCAGCAGTTACTCTTTCGGGGAGCTGTTTTTT. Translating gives CASSYSFGELFF.

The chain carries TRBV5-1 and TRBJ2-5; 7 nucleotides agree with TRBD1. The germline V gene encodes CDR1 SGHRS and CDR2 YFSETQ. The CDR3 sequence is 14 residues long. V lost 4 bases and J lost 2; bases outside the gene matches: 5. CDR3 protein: CASSQDRSQETQYF. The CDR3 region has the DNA TGCGCCAGCAGCCAGGACAGGAGTCAAGAGACCCAGTACTTC.

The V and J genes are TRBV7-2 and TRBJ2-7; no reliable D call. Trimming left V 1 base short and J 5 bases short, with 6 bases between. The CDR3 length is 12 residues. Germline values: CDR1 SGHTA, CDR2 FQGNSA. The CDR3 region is CASSLDRNEQYF. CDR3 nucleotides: TGTGCCAGCAGCTTAGATAGGAACGAGCAGTACTTC.

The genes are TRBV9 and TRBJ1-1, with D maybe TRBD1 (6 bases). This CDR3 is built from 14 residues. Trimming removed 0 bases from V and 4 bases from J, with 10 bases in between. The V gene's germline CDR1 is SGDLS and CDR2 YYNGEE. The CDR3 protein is CASSVEQGSTEAFF. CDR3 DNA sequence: TGTGCCAGCAGCGTAGAACAGGGCAGCACTGAAGCTTTCTTT. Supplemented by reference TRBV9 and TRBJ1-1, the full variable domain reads DSGVTQTPKHLITATGQRVTLRCSPRSGDLSVYWYQQSLDQGLQFLIQYYNGEERAKGNILERFSAQQFPDLHSELNLSSLELGDSALYFCASSVEQGSTEAFFGQGTRLTVV.

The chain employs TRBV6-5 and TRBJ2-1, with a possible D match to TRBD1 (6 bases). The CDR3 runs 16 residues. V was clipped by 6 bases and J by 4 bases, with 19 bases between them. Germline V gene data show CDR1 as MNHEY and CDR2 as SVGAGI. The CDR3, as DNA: TGTGCCAGCAGGTCCTTGGGGGCCGCAAGGTACAATGAGCAGTTCTTC. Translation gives CASRSLGAARYNEQFF.

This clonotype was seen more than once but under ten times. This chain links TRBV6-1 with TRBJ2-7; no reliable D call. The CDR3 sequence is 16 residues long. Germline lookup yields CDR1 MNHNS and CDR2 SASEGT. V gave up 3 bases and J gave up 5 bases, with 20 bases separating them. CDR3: CASSDQRFLFGDEQYF. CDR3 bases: TGTGCCAGCAGTGACCAAAGATTCTTGTTCGGAGACGAGCAGTACTTC.

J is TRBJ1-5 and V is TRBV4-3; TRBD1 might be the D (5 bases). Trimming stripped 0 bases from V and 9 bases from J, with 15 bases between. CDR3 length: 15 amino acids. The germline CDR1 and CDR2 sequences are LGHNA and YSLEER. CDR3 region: CASSQDNRSLRPQHF. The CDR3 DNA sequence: TGCGCCAGCAGCCAAGACAACAGGTCCCTGCGGCCCCAGCATTTT.

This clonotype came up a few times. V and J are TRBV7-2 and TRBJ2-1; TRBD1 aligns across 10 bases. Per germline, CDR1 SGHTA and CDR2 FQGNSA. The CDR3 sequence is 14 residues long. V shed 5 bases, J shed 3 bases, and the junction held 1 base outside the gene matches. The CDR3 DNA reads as TGTGCCAGCAGCCGGGACAGGGGCTACAATGAGCAGTTCTTC. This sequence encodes CASSRDRGYNEQFF.

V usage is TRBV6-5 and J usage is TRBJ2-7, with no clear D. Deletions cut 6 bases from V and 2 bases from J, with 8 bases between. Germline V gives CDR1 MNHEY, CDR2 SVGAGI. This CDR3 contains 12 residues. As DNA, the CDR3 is TGTGCCAGCAGCCACGACCCCTACGAGCAGTACTTC. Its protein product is CASSHDPYEQYF.

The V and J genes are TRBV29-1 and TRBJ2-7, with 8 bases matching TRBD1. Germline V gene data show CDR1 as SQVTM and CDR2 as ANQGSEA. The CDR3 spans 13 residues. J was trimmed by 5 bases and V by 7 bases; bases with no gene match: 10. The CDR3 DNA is TGCAGCGCCGGGGACAGGTCACCCAACGAGCAGTACTTC. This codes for CSAGDRSPNEQYF.

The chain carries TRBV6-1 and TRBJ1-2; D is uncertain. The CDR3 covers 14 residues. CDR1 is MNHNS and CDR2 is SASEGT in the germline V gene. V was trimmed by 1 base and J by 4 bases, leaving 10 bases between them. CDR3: CASSEVGGAYGYTF. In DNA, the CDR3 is TGTGCCAGCAGTGAAGTAGGCGGCGCCTATGGCTACACCTTC.

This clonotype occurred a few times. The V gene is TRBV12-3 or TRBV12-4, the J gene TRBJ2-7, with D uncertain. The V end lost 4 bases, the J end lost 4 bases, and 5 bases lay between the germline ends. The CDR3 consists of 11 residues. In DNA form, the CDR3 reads TGTGCCAGCAGTTCCCGGTACGAGCAGTACTTC. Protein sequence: CASSSRYEQYF.

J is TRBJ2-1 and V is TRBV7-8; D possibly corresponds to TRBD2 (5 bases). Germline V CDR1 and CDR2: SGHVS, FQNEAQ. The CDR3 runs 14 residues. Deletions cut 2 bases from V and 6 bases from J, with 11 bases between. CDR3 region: CASSLSETTNEQFF. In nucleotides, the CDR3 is TGTGCCAGCAGCTTATCCGAGACTACCAATGAGCAGTTCTTC.

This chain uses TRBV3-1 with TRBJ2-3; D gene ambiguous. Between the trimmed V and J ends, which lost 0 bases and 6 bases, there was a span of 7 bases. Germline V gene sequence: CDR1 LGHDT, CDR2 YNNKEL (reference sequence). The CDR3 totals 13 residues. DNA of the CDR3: TGTGCCAGCAGCCAAGAATTCAGGGATACGCAGTATTTT. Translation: CASSQEFRDTQYF.

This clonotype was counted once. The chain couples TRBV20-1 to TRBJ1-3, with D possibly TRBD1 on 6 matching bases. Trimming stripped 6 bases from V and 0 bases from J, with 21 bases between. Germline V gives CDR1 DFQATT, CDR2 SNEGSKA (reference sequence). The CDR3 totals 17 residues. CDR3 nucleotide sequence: TGCAGTGCGCCTGGCCCCGGACAGTTTGCCTCTGGAAACACCATATATTTT. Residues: CSAPGPGQFASGNTIYF.

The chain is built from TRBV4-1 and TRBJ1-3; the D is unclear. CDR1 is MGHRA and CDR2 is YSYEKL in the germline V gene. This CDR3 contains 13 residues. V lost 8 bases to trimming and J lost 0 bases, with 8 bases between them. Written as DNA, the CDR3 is TGCGCCAGCCGGAGGTCCTCTGGAAACACCATATATTTT. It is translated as CASRRSSGNTIYF.

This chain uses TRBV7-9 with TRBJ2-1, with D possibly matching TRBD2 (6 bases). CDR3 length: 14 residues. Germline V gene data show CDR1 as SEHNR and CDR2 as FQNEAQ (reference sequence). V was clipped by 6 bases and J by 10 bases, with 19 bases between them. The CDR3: CASSSRDFWSEQFF. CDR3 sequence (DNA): TGTGCCAGCAGTTCACGGGACTTTTGGTCCGAGCAGTTCTTC.

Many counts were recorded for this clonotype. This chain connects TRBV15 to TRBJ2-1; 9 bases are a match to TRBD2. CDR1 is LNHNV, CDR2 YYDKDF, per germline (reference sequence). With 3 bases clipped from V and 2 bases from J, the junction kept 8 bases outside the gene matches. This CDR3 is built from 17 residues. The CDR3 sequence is CATSSGLALVAYNEQFF. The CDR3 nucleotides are TGTGCCACCAGCAGTGGACTAGCGCTGGTAGCCTACAATGAGCAGTTCTTC.

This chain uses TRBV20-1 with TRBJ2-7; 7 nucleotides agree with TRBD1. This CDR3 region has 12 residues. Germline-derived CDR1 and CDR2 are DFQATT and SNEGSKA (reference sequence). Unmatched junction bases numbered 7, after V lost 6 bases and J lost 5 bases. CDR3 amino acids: CSAIQGYDEQYF. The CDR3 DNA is TGCAGTGCCATACAGGGGTATGACGAGCAGTACTTC.

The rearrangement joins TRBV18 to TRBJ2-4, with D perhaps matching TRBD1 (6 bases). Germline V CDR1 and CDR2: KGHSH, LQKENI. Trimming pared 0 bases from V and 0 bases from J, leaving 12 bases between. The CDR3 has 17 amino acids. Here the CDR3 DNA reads TGTGCCAGCTCACCACCCTTCGGACAGCTAGCCAAAAACATTCAGTACTTC. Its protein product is CASSPPFGQLAKNIQYF.